The 21 T cell receptor beta chains below were found in one sample sequenced in a study of T cells in Graves' hyperthyroidism and ophthalmopathy. RNA transcripts were the template for amplifying TCR beta CDR3 regions. TCR CDR3 underwent first-round RT-PCR with the HTBI primer set. TCRdb passed the multiplex PCR reads through MiXCR, listing each CDR3 protein once. The sample lists hundreds of thousands of distinct CDR3 sequences; roughly 45% were seen once. Specimen: peripheral blood or thyroid tissue (not recorded which). Receptors originate from an adult man with Graves' disease, either hyperthyroidism or ophthalmopathy (not recorded which).

This clonotype was picked up many times. The chain joins TRBV7-8 to TRBJ2-7, with TRBD1 identical over 10 bases. CDR1 and CDR2 (germline): SGHVS, FQNEAQ. V shed 3 bases, J shed 9 bases, and the junction held 8 bases outside the gene matches. The CDR3 extends over 14 amino acids. The CDR3: CASSLTGTGDGQYF. The CDR3 nucleotides read TGTGCCAGCAGCTTGACCGGGACAGGGGACGGGCAGTACTTC.

This rearrangement joins TRBV19 to TRBJ1-2; TRBD1 is a possible D gene (6 bases). CDR1 and CDR2 (germline): LNHDA, SQIVND (reference sequence). V shed 7 bases and J shed 4 bases, with 10 bases lying between them. The CDR3 contains 12 residues. The CDR3 DNA follows: TGTGCCAGTACCACAGGGATCTATGGCTACACCTTC. It specifies CASTTGIYGYTF.

About this clonotype itself: Being one base from a much bigger clone, this may be a read error. J is TRBJ1-1 and V is TRBV7-2, with D tentatively TRBD1 (5 bases). Germline CDR1 reads SGHTA; CDR2 reads FQGNSA. The length of the CDR3 is 14 residues. CDR3 DNA: TGTGCCAGCAGCCCCCCCAGGGCGAACACTGTAGCTTTCTTT. It yields the protein CASSPPRANTVAFF.

V gene TRBV5-1 combines with J gene TRBJ1-1, with D unclear. Germline V CDR1 and CDR2: SGHRS, YFSETQ. The ends were cut back, 3 bases at V and 1 base at J, with 7 bases in the middle. The CDR3 runs 13 residues. The CDR3 region has the DNA TGCGCCAGCAGCTGGACGAGGAACACTGAAGCTTTCTTT. Its translation: CASSWTRNTEAFF.

V and J are TRBV2 and TRBJ1-5; maybe TRBD1 (5 bases). Germline V gene lookup returns CDR1 SNHLY and CDR2 FYNNEI. V lost 5 bases and J 0 bases, leaving 11 bases between the germline ends. The CDR3 extends over 15 amino acids. In DNA form, the CDR3 reads TGTGCCAGCAGTTACGGGACCTATAGCAATCAGCCCCAGCATTTT. This sequence encodes CASSYGTYSNQPQHF.

The chain recombines TRBV29-1 with TRBJ1-3; 10 bases match TRBD1. After removal of 7 bases from V and 2 bases from J, the junction contained 8 bases not matched to a gene. Germline V gives CDR1 SQVTM, CDR2 ANQGSEA. The CDR3 is made up of 15 amino acids. The CDR3 bases are TGCAGCGCTGCTACCGGGACAGGGGCTGGAAACACCATATATTTT. Translating it yields CSAATGTGAGNTIYF.

The gene calls are TRBV24-1 and TRBJ2-2, with D unclear. The V gene's germline CDR1 is KGHDR and CDR2 SFDVKD. CDR3 length: 12 residues. V dropped 4 bases and J dropped 1 base, with 0 bases sitting between them. Here the CDR3 DNA reads TGTGCCACCAGTGAGAACACCGGGGAGCTGTTTTTT. Its translation: CATSENTGELFF.

Concerning this clonotype itself: This could be a read error, since a much larger clone is one nucleotide away. V usage is TRBV19 and J usage is TRBJ1-5; 7 positions agree with TRBD1. The CDR3 runs to 15 residues. Germline V lookup: CDR1 LNHDA, CDR2 SQIVND (reference sequence). The CDR3 nucleotides read TGTGCCAGTAGTAAGACCGGGACAGCTAATCAGCTCCAGCATTTT. The encoded protein is CASSKTGTANQLQHF.

The rearrangement uses TRBV2 and TRBJ2-7; 7 positions match TRBD1. CDR3 length: 16 residues. V shed 6 bases, J shed 4 bases, and the junction held 15 bases outside the gene matches. Germline CDR1 reads SNHLY; CDR2 reads FYNNEI. CDR3 loop: CASRDSVNRGWYEQYF. CDR3 sequence (DNA): TGTGCCAGCAGGGACAGCGTGAACAGGGGTTGGTACGAGCAGTACTTC.

The sample holds many counts of this clonotype. The rearrangement joins TRBV20-1 to TRBJ1-6, with 7 bases that match TRBD1. CDR1 and CDR2 from the germline V gene are DFQATT and SNEGSKA (reference sequence). Trimming removed 0 bases from V and 5 bases from J; junction bases left unmatched: 4. The CDR3 spans 15 residues. The CDR3 bases are TGCAGTGCTAGAGAGAACAGGGGTAATAATTCACCCCTCCACTTT. Protein product: CSARENRGNNSPLHF.

This clonotype was counted only a few times. J is TRBJ2-7 and V is TRBV4-1; 12 positions match TRBD1. Germline values: CDR1 MGHRA, CDR2 YSYEKL. After removal of 2 bases from V and 4 bases from J, the junction contained 3 bases not matched to a gene. The CDR3 totals 15 residues. The CDR3: CASSQRGQGAYEQYF. The CDR3 nucleotides are TGCGCCAGCAGCCAAAGGGGACAGGGGGCTTACGAGCAGTACTTC.

In this sample, this clonotype turned up once. The chain joins TRBV6-4 to TRBJ1-2; 8 bases are a match to TRBD1. The V gene's germline CDR1 is MRHNA and CDR2 SNTAGT. The CDR3 spans 14 residues. J gave up 0 bases and V 10 bases, and 7 bases lay outside the gene matches. The CDR3 sequence: CAIRKDRANYGYTF. DNA of the CDR3: TGTGCCATTCGTAAGGACAGGGCTAACTATGGCTACACCTTC.

This chain links TRBV20-1 with TRBJ1-1; D may be TRBD1 (5 bases). V shed 0 bases and J shed 0 bases, with 17 bases lying between them. This CDR3 has 17 amino acids. CDR1 is DFQATT and CDR2 is SNEGSKA in the germline V gene (reference sequence). CDR3 bases: TGCAGTGCTAGAGAGGGGGGAGGGAGACTGATGAACACTGAAGCTTTCTTT. Its protein is CSAREGGGRLMNTEAFF.

This clonotype has a count of ten or more. J is TRBJ2-5 and V is TRBV29-1; 8 bases match TRBD1. CDR1 SQVTM and CDR2 ANQGSEA come from the germline V gene. V lost 7 bases, J lost 3 bases, and 7 bases stayed unmatched. The CDR3 has 13 residues. DNA for the CDR3: TGCAGCGCGTTGGCGGACAGGGAAGAGACCCAGTACTTC. Protein: CSALADREETQYF.

This clonotype showed up many times. This chain connects TRBV7-6 to TRBJ1-2; a possible D gene is TRBD1 (6 bases). Germline assignment: CDR1 SGHVS and CDR2 FNYEAQ. Trimming left V 6 bases short and J 3 bases short, with 11 bases between. The CDR3 sequence is 13 residues long. The CDR3 here is CASRAYRDYGYTF. The CDR3 DNA reads TGTGCCAGCAGGGCGTACAGGGACTATGGCTACACCTTC.

This chain links TRBV29-1 with TRBJ2-3; 13 bases agree with TRBD2. This CDR3 is 16 amino acids long. V shed 1 base, J shed 5 bases, and the junction held 6 bases outside the gene matches. From germline, CDR1 is SQVTM and CDR2 ANQGSEA. CDR3 residues: CSVEGGLAGEVDTQYF. The CDR3 DNA is TGCAGCGTTGAAGGCGGACTAGCGGGGGAAGTAGATACGCAGTATTTT.

The J gene is TRBJ1-1, the V gene TRBV2; 7 bases align to TRBD1. There are 13 residues in the CDR3. The germline V gene has CDR1 SNHLY and CDR2 FYNNEI. J lost 0 bases, V lost 8 bases, and 3 bases had no gene match. The DNA for the CDR3 is TGTGCCAGCCAGACAGGGATGAACACTGAAGCTTTCTTT. Its protein product is CASQTGMNTEAFF.

This chain joins TRBV9 and TRBJ1-2; TRBD1 is a possible D gene (6 bases). This CDR3 comprises 15 residues. Germline CDR1 reads SGDLS; CDR2 reads YYNGEE. The germline V and J ends were trimmed by 3 bases and 4 bases, with 16 bases remaining between them. This chain's CDR3 is CASSAKAGTTYGYTF. In DNA, the CDR3 is TGTGCCAGCAGCGCCAAAGCCGGGACAACCTATGGCTACACCTTC.

The chain joins TRBV19 to TRBJ1-3, with a weak D call TRBD1 (6 bases). The V end lost 4 bases, the J end lost 0 bases, and 13 bases lay between the germline ends. Germline values: CDR1 LNHDA, CDR2 SQIVND (reference sequence). This CDR3 is 16 amino acids long. The CDR3 reads CASSTGQFLSGNTIYF. The CDR3 coding sequence is TGTGCCAGTAGTACCGGACAGTTCCTCTCTGGAAACACCATATATTTT. The variable domain in full, completed from reference TRBV19 and TRBJ1-3, reads DGGITQSPKYLFRKEGQNVTLSCEQNLNHDAMYWYRQDPGQGLRLIYYSQIVNDFQKGDIAEGYSVSREKKESFPLTVTSAQKNPTAFYLCASSTGQFLSGNTIYFGEGSWLTVV.

To note about this clonotype: A much larger clonotype is one base distant, so this may be a read error. The J gene is TRBJ1-1, the V gene TRBV7-2; D remains unclear. This CDR3 contains 15 residues. Germline V gives CDR1 SGHTA, CDR2 FQGNSA. The CDR3 loop reads CANSLAGVTNTEAFF. For the CDR3, the DNA is TGTGCCAACAGCTTAGCTGGCGTTACGAACACTGAAGCTTTCTTT.

CDR3 protein: CASASDLAVQETQYF. CDR3 nucleotides: TGTGCTAGTGCCTCGGACCTGGCGGTGCAAGAGACCCAGTACTTC. The chain joins TRBV12-5 to TRBJ2-5; unclear D gene. V dropped 7 bases and J dropped 2 bases, with 17 bases sitting between them. Germline V gene data show CDR1 as LGHNT and CDR2 as FRNRAP. The CDR3 contains 15 residues.